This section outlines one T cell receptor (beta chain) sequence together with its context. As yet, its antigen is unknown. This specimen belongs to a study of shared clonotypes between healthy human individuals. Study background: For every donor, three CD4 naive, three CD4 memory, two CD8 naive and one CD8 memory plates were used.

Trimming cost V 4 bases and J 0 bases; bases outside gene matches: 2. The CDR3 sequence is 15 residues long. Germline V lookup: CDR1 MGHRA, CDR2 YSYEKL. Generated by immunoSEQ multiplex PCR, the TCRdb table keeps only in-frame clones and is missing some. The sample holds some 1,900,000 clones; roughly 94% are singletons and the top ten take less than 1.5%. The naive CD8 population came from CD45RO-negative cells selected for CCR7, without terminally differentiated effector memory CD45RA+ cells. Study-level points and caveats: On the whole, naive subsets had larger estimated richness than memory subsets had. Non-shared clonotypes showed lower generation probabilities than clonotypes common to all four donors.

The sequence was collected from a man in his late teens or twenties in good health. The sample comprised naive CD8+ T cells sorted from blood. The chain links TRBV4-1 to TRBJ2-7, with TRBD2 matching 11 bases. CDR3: CASSLGLAGSYEQYF. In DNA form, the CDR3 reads TGCGCCAGCAGCCTCGGACTAGCGGGCTCCTACGAGCAGTACTTC.